This T cell receptor beta chain was captured by sequencing in a study of shared clonotypes between healthy human individuals. Splitting the CD4+ cells yielded a CD45RA+ naive subset and a CD45RA-negative memory subset. Trimming took 5 bases from V and 1 from J; bases not matched to a gene: 4. This CDR3 is built from 14 residues. Germline lookup yields CDR1 MNHEY and CDR2 SMNVEV (reference sequence). The protocol was immunoSEQ multiplex PCR, while the TCRdb copy is restricted to in-frame clones and leaves out a portion. In the table there are over a million clones, 95% to 97% of which are singletons. Source material: naive CD4+ T cells sorted from blood. Sample subset: CD45RA+ positively selected. The clonotype comes from a man aged 30 to 45 in good health. The V and J genes are TRBV27 and TRBJ2-7, with 8 bases identical to TRBD1. CDR3 residues: CASSRTGNSYEQYF. CDR3 coding DNA: TGTGCCAGCAGTCGGACAGGGAATTCCTACGAGCAGTACTTC.